Listed here are 16 T cell receptor beta chains from one sample, sequenced in a study of regulatory T cells in long-lasting Graves disease. Arm-PCR with iRepertoire HTBI primers amplified the CDR3 regions for these TCR beta libraries. TCRdb re-called the multiplex PCR reads with MiXCR, one entry per CDR3 protein. Among 400,000 to 500,000 distinct CDR3 sequences listed, around 17% were seen once. The time point here: newly diagnosed GD, antithyroid drugs for less than 3 months. TCR sequences were obtained from RNA taken from PBMCs. These data were likewise used in another study, on T cells in Graves' hyperthyroidism and ophthalmopathy.

This specimen was peripheral blood mononuclear cells (PBMCs), taken at new diagnosis, from a patient treated with antithyroid drugs. The receptor set was obtained from a woman between 18 and 29 years old with Graves disease.

This clonotype occurred many times. The rearrangement joins TRBV11-3 to TRBJ2-4; 8 bases line up with TRBD1. The junction had 12 bases not matched to a gene; V was cut back by 5 bases and J by 6 bases. This CDR3 has 16 residues. Germline V lookup: CDR1 SGHNT, CDR2 YENEEA. The CDR3 DNA sequence: TGTGCCAGCAGCGGAGACAGGGGCACCAGGGGAAACATTCAGTACTTC. It is translated as CASSGDRGTRGNIQYF.

This clonotype was counted ten times or more. In DNA, the CDR3 is TGTGCCACCAGTGAACGGTACAGCACCACAGATACGCAGTATTTT. It is translated as CATSERYSTTDTQYF. The gene calls are TRBV24-1 and TRBJ2-3, with D unresolved. The CDR3 has 15 amino acids. V was trimmed by 4 bases and J by 2 bases, leaving 12 bases between them. CDR1 is KGHDR, CDR2 SFDVKD, per germline.

This clonotype appeared many times. J is TRBJ2-7 and V is TRBV12-3 or TRBV12-4; D gene uncertain. Trimming shortened V by 6 bases and J by 1 base, and 4 bases separated the two germline ends. The CDR3 loop spans 11 amino acids. Here the CDR3 reads CASSVSYEQYF. The CDR3 region has the DNA TGTGCCAGCAGCGTGTCCTACGAGCAGTACTTC.

This clonotype has a count of ten or more. The rearrangement uses TRBV7-8 and TRBJ2-4; 8 nucleotides line up with TRBD2. CDR3 length: 16 residues. V lost 4 bases, J lost 0 bases, and 5 bases stayed unmatched. Germline V gene sequence: CDR1 SGHVS, CDR2 FQNEAQ. The CDR3 reads CASSSTSGIAKNIQYF. As DNA, the CDR3 is TGTGCCAGCAGCTCCACTAGCGGCATAGCCAAAAACATTCAGTACTTC.

V is TRBV9 and J is TRBJ2-2; 14 bases align to TRBD2. V trimming: 4 bases; J trimming: 1 base; junction bases outside the gene matches: 6. Germline lookup yields CDR1 SGDLS and CDR2 YYNGEE. This CDR3 region has 18 residues. The CDR3 is CASSFPGTSGGNTGELFF. CDR3 DNA: TGTGCCAGCAGCTTCCCCGGGACTAGCGGGGGGAACACCGGGGAGCTGTTTTTT.

This clonotype was picked up many times. The chain combines TRBV20-1 with TRBJ2-2; D may be TRBD2 (6 bases). The CDR3 has 12 residues. The germline CDR1 and CDR2 sequences are DFQATT and SNEGSKA (reference sequence). CDR3 bases: TGCGGCCGGGACTCTGACACCGGGGAGCTGTTTTTT. It yields the protein CGRDSDTGELFF.

This clonotype was observed at least ten times. The chain recombines TRBV2 with TRBJ2-7; D ambiguous. CDR1 is SNHLY, CDR2 FYNNEI, per germline. Trimming took 2 bases from V and 0 from J, leaving 11 bases between them. This CDR3 is 15 amino acids long. The CDR3 DNA reads TGTGCCAGCAGTGAACAGAAGGTTGGCTCCTACGAGCAGTACTTC. This gives the protein CASSEQKVGSYEQYF.

The table lists this clonotype with many counts. CDR3 residues: CASSLAWDYREEQYF. DNA for the CDR3: TGTGCCAGCAGCTTAGCGTGGGACTATCGTGAGGAGCAGTACTTC. The rearrangement links TRBV7-2 to TRBJ2-7, with 7 bases fitting TRBD2. The junction had 9 bases not matched to a gene; V was cut back by 0 bases and J by 7 bases. The CDR3 extends over 15 amino acids. Germline assignment: CDR1 SGHTA and CDR2 FQGNSA.

This clonotype was counted at least ten times. J is TRBJ1-1 and V is TRBV25-1, with a weak D call TRBD1 (6 bases). V lost 4 bases and J 4 bases, leaving 10 bases between the germline ends. There are 13 residues in the CDR3. Germline loops: CDR1 MGHDK, CDR2 SYGVNS. The CDR3 region has the DNA TGTGCCAGCAGTGTTCAGGGGCCCACTGAAGCTTTCTTT. Its translation: CASSVQGPTEAFF. The whole variable domain, filled in from reference TRBV25-1 and TRBJ1-1, reads EADIYQTPRYLVIGTGKKITLECSQTMGHDKMYWYQQDPGMELHLIHYSYGVNSTEKGDLSSESTVSRIRTEHFPLTLESARPSHTSQYLCASSVQGPTEAFFGQGTRLTVV.

This clonotype has a count of ten or more. This chain uses TRBV20-1 with TRBJ1-1; D remains unclear. Germline lookup yields CDR1 DFQATT and CDR2 SNEGSKA (reference sequence). CDR3 size: 12 residues. The ends were cut back, 0 bases at V and 4 bases at J, with 6 bases in the middle. Written as DNA, the CDR3 is TGCAGTGCTAGAGATCCTACCACTGAAGCTTTCTTT. It translates to CSARDPTTEAFF.

In its sample, this clonotype was seen many times. V and J are TRBV7-8 and TRBJ1-1, with D unclear. CDR3 length equals 14 residues. Germline CDR1 and CDR2: SGHVS and FQNEAQ. Trimming removed 2 bases at V and 4 bases at J, with 11 bases between. The CDR3 is CASSLRADPTEAFF. The DNA of the CDR3 is TGTGCCAGCAGCTTAAGGGCAGATCCCACTGAAGCTTTCTTT.

Points on this clonotype: A much larger clone sits a single nucleotide away, making a read error possible. This chain joins TRBV6-2 or TRBV6-3 and TRBJ2-1; TRBD2 matches 7 bases. V was clipped by 6 bases and J by 4 bases; unmatched bases: 12. Looked up from germline, CDR1 is MNHEY and CDR2 is SVGEGT. CDR3 length: 16 residues. CDR3 nucleotide sequence: TGTGCCAGCAGCTTTTCTCCGTGGGAGGGATACAATGAGCAGTTCTTC. Its protein product is CASSFSPWEGYNEQFF.

This chain uses TRBV6-1 with TRBJ2-7; 15 positions agree with TRBD2. The CDR3 consists of 16 residues. The ends lost 10 bases at V and 2 bases at J; junction bases unmatched: 9. Looked up from germline, CDR1 is MNHNS and CDR2 is SASEGT. In nucleotides, the CDR3 is TGTGCCACACAGGGACTAGCGGGAGGACATCCCTACGAGCAGTACTTC. The encoded protein is CATQGLAGGHPYEQYF.

This clonotype was seen once. A much larger clone differs by one base, so this may be a read error. The V call is TRBV20-1, the J call TRBJ2-1; TRBD2 matches at 10 bases. With 0 bases clipped from V and 10 bases from J, the junction kept 12 bases outside the gene matches. The germline CDR1 and CDR2 sequences are DFQATT and SNEGSKA (reference sequence). The CDR3 has 16 residues. The CDR3 spells CSARDSQREGPYEQFF. The CDR3 region has the DNA TGCAGTGCTAGAGATTCCCAGCGGGAGGGCCCCTACGAGCAGTTCTTC.

This clonotype was recorded at least ten times. The chain recombines TRBV28 with TRBJ2-7; 11 nucleotides align to TRBD2. CDR1 is MDHEN and CDR2 is SYDVKM in the germline V gene. This CDR3 is 13 amino acids long. V shed 8 bases and J 6 bases; nucleotides not matched to a gene: 6. DNA of the CDR3: TGTGCCAGCTGGAGGCTAGCGGGAGGCGAGCAGTACTTC. Translated, it gives CASWRLAGGEQYF.

This clonotype has ten or more counts. The chain links TRBV7-2 to TRBJ2-3, with D tentatively TRBD2 (6 bases). CDR3 length: 14 residues. The V end was cut by 4 bases, the J end by 0 bases, with 8 bases between. Germline V gene data show CDR1 as SGHTA and CDR2 as FQGNSA. CDR3 sequence (DNA): TGTGCCAGCAGCTGGAGGGCTAGCACAGATACGCAGTATTTT. Its protein is CASSWRASTDTQYF.